This T cell receptor (beta chain) is drawn from a study of post-analysis software for immune sequencing data. Whole-study results and caveats: Clustering by F measure revealed strong co-clustering among samples prepared together in one batch. Compared against controls, patients with multiple sclerosis displayed significantly lower normalized Chao1 diversity. Elevated frequency relative to controls characterized roughly 5 TRBV segments in patients, TRBV5-6, TRBV5-1 and TRBV20-1 among them.

Notes on this clonotype: Its antigen is unidentified.

The TCR beta cDNA libraries contained unique molecular identifiers. Input amounts of about 0.85 to 10 million T cells were used. These gave around 500,000 cDNA molecules, so each molecule approximated one T cell. MiXCR was run by TCRdb on the PCR reads, yielding one entry per CDR3 protein. The table records 800,000 to 950,000 distinct CDR3 sequences, roughly half of them present only once. Germline V gene data show CDR1 as SQVTM and CDR2 as ANQGSEA. Trimming pared 8 bases from V and 1 base from J, leaving 13 bases between. The CDR3 loop spans 13 amino acids. Sequences were obtained from blood. This chain connects TRBV29-1 to TRBJ2-3, with unresolved D. This clonotype originated in a girl aged 5-17 years with multiple sclerosis. The CDR3 DNA reads as TGCAGCACAAGAAGGAGCGGCACAGATACGCAGTATTTT. It specifies CSTRRSGTDTQYF.